The 5 T cell receptor beta chains below all came from one sample that was sequenced in a study of response to subunit inactivated influenza vaccine. TCRdb used MiXCR to reprocess the RT-PCR reads, holding one entry per CDR3 protein. The profile shows approximately 700,000 distinct CDR3 sequences, roughly 14% of them singletons. The source was PBMCs from blood, collected 14 days before vaccination. The receptors derive from a middle-aged man who received an inactivated influenza vaccine.

A few counts support this clonotype. The J gene is TRBJ2-1, the V gene TRBV27; the match to TRBD2 covers 11 bases. Unmatched junction bases numbered 13, after V lost 6 bases and J lost 0 bases. Germline CDR1 MNHEY, CDR2 SMNVEV (reference sequence). There are 19 residues in the CDR3. Written as DNA, the CDR3 is TGTGCCAGCAGCCGCCGGAGACTAGCGGGGCCCAGCTCCTACAATGAGCAGTTCTTC. This translates into CASSRRRLAGPSSYNEQFF.

This clonotype was seen a few times. This CDR3 is CATSNPLAGDNGELFF. As DNA, the CDR3 is TGTGCCACCAGTAATCCGCTAGCGGGAGATAACGGGGAGCTGTTTTTT. V is TRBV24-1 and J is TRBJ2-2; TRBD2 matches 10 bases. This CDR3 is built from 16 residues. Looked up from germline, CDR1 is KGHDR and CDR2 is SFDVKD. The V and J ends lost 6 bases and 7 bases, in that order; junction bases with no gene match: 10.

The V gene is TRBV6-2 or TRBV6-3, the J gene TRBJ2-1; possibly TRBD2 for D (5 bases). Germline-derived CDR1 and CDR2 are MNHEY and SVGEGT. V shed 0 bases and J shed 0 bases, with 18 bases lying between them. The CDR3 totals 19 residues. The CDR3 region is CASSYSVGGRFSSYNEQFF. The CDR3 DNA is TGTGCCAGCAGTTACTCGGTGGGCGGGCGTTTCAGCTCCTACAATGAGCAGTTCTTC.

At least ten counts were recorded for this clonotype. This rearrangement joins TRBV12-3 or TRBV12-4 to TRBJ2-4; D is undetermined. CDR3 size: 13 residues. The ends were cut back, 4 bases at V and 11 bases at J, with 15 bases in the middle. The CDR3 DNA follows: TGTGCCAGCAGTTCAAGGTCGGCGTCAGTTCAGTACTTC. Translating it yields CASSSRSASVQYF.

The chain is built from TRBV15 and TRBJ1-6; D possibly corresponds to TRBD1 (5 bases). V lost 0 bases, J lost 10 bases, and 10 bases lay in between. Germline values: CDR1 LNHNV, CDR2 YYDKDF (reference sequence). The length of the CDR3 is 14 residues. The CDR3 DNA is TGTGCCACCAGCAGAGATGGGAGGGGCTCACCCCTCCACTTT. This sequence encodes CATSRDGRGSPLHF.